The 21 T cell receptor beta chains in this list originate from one sample, sequenced in a study of blood T cell repertoires in COVID-19. This table comes from immunoSEQ multiplex PCR, and its TCRdb copy is limited to in-frame clones, with some not included. Of around 310,000 clones listed, about 90% were seen once; the top ten hold about 1%. The sample taken for sequencing was peripheral blood. The receptors were gathered from a middle-aged woman with COVID-19, enrolled during active disease.

The V gene is TRBV7-2, the J gene TRBJ2-7, with 12 nucleotides matching TRBD2. The junction had 5 bases not matched to a gene; V was cut back by 1 base and J by 7 bases. This CDR3 contains 15 residues. The V gene's germline CDR1 is SGHTA and CDR2 FQGNSA. The CDR3 reads CASSLGLAGVEEQYF. In DNA, the CDR3 is TGTGCCAGCAGCTTAGGACTAGCGGGAGTAGAAGAGCAGTACTTC.

The CDR3 loop reads CASSFSQANTEAFF. CDR3 in DNA: TGTGCCAGCAGCTTCAGTCAGGCGAACACTGAAGCTTTCTTT. This chain joins TRBV5-4 and TRBJ1-1; D ambiguous. Trimming took off 2 bases at V and 1 base at J, with 9 bases between the two ends. Germline CDR1 reads SGHNT; CDR2 reads YYREEE (reference sequence). The length of the CDR3 is 14 residues. Based on the CDR3 plus reference TRBV5-4 and TRBJ1-1, the full variable domain is ETGVTQSPTHLIKTRGQQVTLRCSSQSGHNTVSWYQQALGQGPQFIFQYYREEENGRGNFPPRFSGLQFPNYSSELNVNALELDDSALYLCASSFSQANTEAFFGQGTRLTVV.

The V gene is TRBV27, the J gene TRBJ2-5; TRBD2 might be the D (5 bases). V gave up 6 bases and J gave up 5 bases, with 13 bases separating them. CDR1 and CDR2 from the germline V gene are MNHEY and SMNVEV (reference sequence). This CDR3 has 13 residues. The CDR3 spells CASSFRGMETQYF. CDR3 DNA: TGTGCCAGCAGCTTCCGAGGGATGGAGACCCAGTACTTC.

The CDR3 DNA reads as TGTGCCAGCAGCCTGGGGACAGGACTGAACACCGGGGAGCTGTTTTTT. This sequence encodes CASSLGTGLNTGELFF. The chain is built from TRBV11-2 and TRBJ2-2; 8 nucleotides align to TRBD1. Germline CDR1 is SGHAT and CDR2 is FQNNGV. After removal of 5 bases from V and 1 base from J, the junction contained 6 bases not matched to a gene. The CDR3 covers 16 residues.

The chain joins TRBV30 to TRBJ1-2; 7 bases are a match to TRBD1. The CDR3 contains 15 residues. Unmatched junction bases numbered 12, after V lost 4 bases and J lost 4 bases. Germline lookup yields CDR1 GTSNPN and CDR2 SVGIG (reference sequence). As DNA, the CDR3 is TGTGCCTGGACGGGACAGAGCGACTATCGCTATGGCTACACCTTC. This codes for CAWTGQSDYRYGYTF.

This chain uses TRBV6-2 or TRBV6-3 with TRBJ1-1; D possibly corresponds to TRBD1 (6 bases). V was pared by 6 bases and J by 1 base, with 15 bases between. CDR1 is MNHEY, CDR2 SVGEGT, per germline. The CDR3 spans 15 residues. The CDR3 coding sequence is TGTGCCAGCAGCGACGGACAGAGATCGAACACTGAAGCTTTCTTT. This translates into CASSDGQRSNTEAFF.

This rearrangement joins TRBV9 to TRBJ1-2; unclear D gene. CDR3 length: 13 amino acids. CDR1 and CDR2 from the germline V gene are SGDLS and YYNGEE. V was pared by 2 bases and J by 4 bases, with 9 bases between. This CDR3 is CASSVFNGYGYTF. CDR3 DNA sequence: TGTGCCAGCAGCGTGTTCAACGGCTATGGCTACACCTTC. Full variable domain (missing parts from reference TRBV9 and TRBJ1-2): DSGVTQTPKHLITATGQRVTLRCSPRSGDLSVYWYQQSLDQGLQFLIQYYNGEERAKGNILERFSAQQFPDLHSELNLSSLELGDSALYFCASSVFNGYGYTFGSGTRLTVV.

J is TRBJ2-1 and V is TRBV18, with 11 nucleotides matching TRBD2. Per the germline V gene, CDR1 is KGHSH and CDR2 is LQKENI. Trimming at V came to 3 bases and at J to 8 bases, leaving 9 bases not matched to a gene. This CDR3 contains 16 residues. As DNA, the CDR3 is TGTGCCAGCTCACCTTTAGCGGGAGGGCCAAGGGATGAGCAGTTCTTC. It encodes CASSPLAGGPRDEQFF.

This chain connects TRBV9 to TRBJ1-1; TRBD1 agrees at 8 bases. Germline lookup yields CDR1 SGDLS and CDR2 YYNGEE. V lost 6 bases, J lost 5 bases, and 18 bases stayed unmatched. The CDR3 runs 17 residues. In DNA form, the CDR3 reads TGTGCCAGCACCCCCAGGGGGTCCAGGGGGCGAGGGACTGAAGCTTTCTTT. It yields the protein CASTPRGSRGRGTEAFF.

The chain carries TRBV12-3 or TRBV12-4 and TRBJ2-7; D possibly corresponds to TRBD1 (6 bases). The CDR3 is 13 amino acids. Trimming cost V 3 bases and J 6 bases, with 12 bases left between them. The CDR3 reads CASSFRTVAEQYF. CDR3 coding DNA: TGTGCCAGCAGTTTTAGGACAGTGGCCGAGCAGTACTTC.

The V gene is TRBV2, the J gene TRBJ1-1, with 12 positions matching TRBD1. Looked up from germline, CDR1 is SNHLY and CDR2 is FYNNEI. V gave up 4 bases and J gave up 4 bases; unmatched junction bases: 7. The CDR3 has 16 amino acids. This chain's CDR3 is CASSGGTGGFFTEAFF. The CDR3 coding sequence is TGTGCCAGCAGTGGAGGGACAGGGGGCTTCTTCACTGAAGCTTTCTTT.

CDR3 bases: TGTGCCAGCAGCTGGAACAGGGGGGATGGCTACACCTTC. This codes for CASSWNRGDGYTF. This chain joins TRBV7-2 and TRBJ1-2, with TRBD1 identical over 8 bases. Germline CDR1 reads SGHTA; CDR2 reads FQGNSA. V shed 4 bases and J 6 bases; nucleotides not matched to a gene: 4. CDR3 length equals 13 residues.

For the CDR3, the DNA is TGTGCCAGCAGCTTAGAACGGGTGACTGAAGCTTTCTTT. It specifies CASSLERVTEAFF. The chain has TRBV11-2 and TRBJ1-1; the D is unclear. CDR3 length equals 13 residues. V lost 0 bases, J lost 5 bases, and 7 bases lay in between. Per the germline V gene, CDR1 is SGHAT and CDR2 is FQNNGV.

The V gene is TRBV5-6, the J gene TRBJ1-3; TRBD1 matches at 7 bases. Germline loops: CDR1 SGHDT, CDR2 YYEEEE. J was trimmed by 0 bases and V by 1 base; bases with no gene match: 4. CDR3 size: 16 residues. CDR3 sequence reads: CASSLWGQNSGNTIYF. CDR3 bases: TGTGCCAGCAGCTTGTGGGGACAGAACTCTGGAAACACCATATATTTT.

This chain links TRBV5-4 with TRBJ2-1; TRBD2 aligns across 9 bases. Germline CDR1 and CDR2: SGHNT and YYREEE (reference sequence). CDR3 length: 17 residues. V gave up 3 bases and J gave up 8 bases; unmatched junction bases: 15. This CDR3 reads CASSSGSRGGAEDEQFF. The CDR3 DNA sequence: TGTGCCAGCAGCTCTGGTAGCCGCGGGGGGGCCGAGGATGAGCAGTTCTTC.

This chain links TRBV7-3 with TRBJ2-3, with 8 bases that match TRBD2. Germline CDR1 and CDR2: SGHTA and FQGTGA. This CDR3 has 17 residues. V shed 0 bases, J shed 4 bases, and the junction held 9 bases outside the gene matches. CDR3 in DNA: TGTGCCAGCAGCTTAACAGGGGGGCTAGCGGGCTCAGATACGCAGTATTTT. Translated: CASSLTGGLAGSDTQYF.

The gene calls are TRBV7-9 and TRBJ2-7, with 7 nucleotides matching TRBD2. Trimming removed 3 bases from V and 2 bases from J; junction bases left unmatched: 1. Looked up from germline, CDR1 is SEHNR and CDR2 is FQNEAQ (reference sequence). This CDR3 contains 13 residues. The CDR3 nucleotides read TGTGCCAGCAGCTTGGGGGGGACCTACGAGCAGTACTTC. As protein: CASSLGGTYEQYF.

The rearrangement links TRBV6-2 or TRBV6-3 to TRBJ1-1, with TRBD1 matching 9 bases. The junction had 9 bases not matched to a gene; V was cut back by 4 bases and J by 6 bases. This CDR3 region has 15 residues. Germline CDR1 is MNHEY and CDR2 is SVGEGT. The DNA of the CDR3 is TGTGCCAGCAGTTCGGAGGGGACAGGGAGGCCTGAAGCTTTCTTT. It translates to CASSSEGTGRPEAFF.

The chain links TRBV12-5 to TRBJ2-2; 8 bases are a match to TRBD2. CDR1 and CDR2 from the germline V gene are LGHNT and FRNRAP. V trimming: 9 bases; J trimming: 5 bases; junction bases outside the gene matches: 26. This CDR3 is built from 20 residues. For the CDR3, the DNA is TGTGCTAGCACCGGGTTCACCTCCACTCTCGGGGGGGGAACAACCGGGGAGCTGTTTTTT. This encodes CASTGFTSTLGGGTTGELFF.

The rearrangement joins TRBV7-2 to TRBJ2-1; D is uncertain. V gave up 4 bases and J gave up 8 bases, with 6 bases separating them. Germline values: CDR1 SGHTA, CDR2 FQGNSA. The CDR3 is made up of 11 amino acids. As DNA, the CDR3 is TGTGCCAGCAGCTCCCAGGATGAGCAGTTCTTC. Protein product: CASSSQDEQFF.

This clone was detected a few times. Within the sample, other DNA sequences also encode this same CDR3. In DNA form, the CDR3 reads TGCGCCAGCAGCTTAACAGGTTATAGCAATCAGCCCCAGCATTTT. Encoded protein: CASSLTGYSNQPQHF. V is TRBV5-1 and J is TRBJ1-5, with D possibly being TRBD1 (5 bases). The CDR3 totals 15 residues. V was clipped by 2 bases and J by 0 bases, with 9 bases between them. Germline-derived CDR1 and CDR2 are SGHRS and YFSETQ.